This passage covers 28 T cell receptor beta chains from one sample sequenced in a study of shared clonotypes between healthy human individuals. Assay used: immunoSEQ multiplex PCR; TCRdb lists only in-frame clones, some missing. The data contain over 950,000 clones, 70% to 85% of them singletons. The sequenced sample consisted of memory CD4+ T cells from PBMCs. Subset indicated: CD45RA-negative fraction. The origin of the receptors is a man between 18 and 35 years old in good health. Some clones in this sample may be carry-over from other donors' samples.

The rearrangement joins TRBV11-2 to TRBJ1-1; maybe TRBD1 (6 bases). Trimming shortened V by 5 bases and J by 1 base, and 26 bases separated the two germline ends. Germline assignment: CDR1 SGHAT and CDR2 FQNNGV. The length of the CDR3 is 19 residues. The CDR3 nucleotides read TGTGCCAGCAGCCTAAGGTTGGGGGCTCGTTGGGATCAGAACACTGAAGCTTTCTTT. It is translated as CASSLRLGARWDQNTEAFF.

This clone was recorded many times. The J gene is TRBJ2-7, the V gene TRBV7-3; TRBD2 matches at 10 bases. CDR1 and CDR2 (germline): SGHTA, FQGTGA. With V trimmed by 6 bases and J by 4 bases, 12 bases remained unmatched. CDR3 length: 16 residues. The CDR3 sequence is CASSYKSGTSDYEQYF. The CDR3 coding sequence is TGTGCCAGCAGTTACAAATCCGGGACTAGCGATTACGAGCAGTACTTC.

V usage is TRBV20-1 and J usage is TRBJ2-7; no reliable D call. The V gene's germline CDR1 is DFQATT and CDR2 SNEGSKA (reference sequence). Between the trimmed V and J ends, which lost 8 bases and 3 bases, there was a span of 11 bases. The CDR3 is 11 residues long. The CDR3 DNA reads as TGCAGTACAATAAAAAACTACGAGCAGTACTTC. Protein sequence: CSTIKNYEQYF.

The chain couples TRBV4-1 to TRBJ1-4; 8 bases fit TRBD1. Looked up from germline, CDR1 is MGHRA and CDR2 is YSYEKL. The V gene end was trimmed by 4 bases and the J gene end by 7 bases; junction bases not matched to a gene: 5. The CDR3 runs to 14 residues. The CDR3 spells CASSRDRRLEKLFF. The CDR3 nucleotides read TGCGCCAGCAGCCGGGACAGGAGACTTGAAAAACTGTTTTTT.

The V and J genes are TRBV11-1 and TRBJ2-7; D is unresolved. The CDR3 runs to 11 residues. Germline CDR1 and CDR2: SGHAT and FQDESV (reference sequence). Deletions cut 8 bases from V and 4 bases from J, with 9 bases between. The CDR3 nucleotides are TGTGCCAGCGGCCAAATGTACGAGCAGTACTTC. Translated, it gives CASGQMYEQYF.

The CDR3 nucleotides read TGTGCCAGCAGCGTAGTCGGTGGGGCCAACGTCCTGACTTTC. Protein product: CASSVVGGANVLTF. The chain links TRBV9 to TRBJ2-6; D remains ambiguous. CDR3 size: 14 residues. Looked up from germline, CDR1 is SGDLS and CDR2 is YYNGEE. The V end was cut by 0 bases, the J end by 3 bases, with 4 bases between.

CDR3 DNA: TGTGCCAGCAGCGACGACAGGATCAATACGCAGTATTTT. Its translation: CASSDDRINTQYF. The rearrangement joins TRBV5-6 to TRBJ2-3; a weak D match, TRBD1 (6 bases). CDR3 size: 13 residues. V was cut by 4 bases and J by 7 bases, with 13 bases left in between. Germline CDR1 SGHDT, CDR2 YYEEEE.

CDR3 DNA: TGTGCCAGCAGTGAGACTGCAGTACGGGCCCAGTACTTC. Its translation: CASSETAVRAQYF. The chain carries TRBV2 and TRBJ2-5; D is unresolved. Between the trimmed V and J ends, which lost 3 bases and 9 bases, there was a span of 14 bases. CDR1 and CDR2 (germline): SNHLY, FYNNEI. This CDR3 has 13 amino acids. Drawing the rest from reference TRBV2 and TRBJ2-5, the complete variable domain is EPEVTQTPSHQVTQMGQEVILRCVPISNHLYFYWYRQILGQKVEFLVSFYNNEISEKSEIFDDQFSVERPDGSNFTLKIRSTKLEDSAMYFCASSETAVRAQYFGPGTRLLVL.

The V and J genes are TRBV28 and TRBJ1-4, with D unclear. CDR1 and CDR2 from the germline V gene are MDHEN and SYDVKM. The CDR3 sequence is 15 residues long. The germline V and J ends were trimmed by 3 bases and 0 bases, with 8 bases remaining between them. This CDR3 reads CASSFTGTTNEKLFF. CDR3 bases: TGTGCCAGCAGTTTTACCGGAACAACTAATGAAAAACTGTTTTTT.

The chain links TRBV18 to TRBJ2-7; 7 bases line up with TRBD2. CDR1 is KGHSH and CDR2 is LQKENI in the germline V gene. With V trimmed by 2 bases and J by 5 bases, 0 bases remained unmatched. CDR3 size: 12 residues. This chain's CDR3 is CASSPGRDEQYF. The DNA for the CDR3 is TGTGCCAGCTCACCAGGGAGGGACGAGCAGTACTTC.

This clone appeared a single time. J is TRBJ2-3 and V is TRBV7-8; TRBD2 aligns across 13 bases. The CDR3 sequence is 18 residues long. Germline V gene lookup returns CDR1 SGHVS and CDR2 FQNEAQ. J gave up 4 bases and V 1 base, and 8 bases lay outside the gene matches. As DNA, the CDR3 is TGTGCCAGCAGCTTAGTTGGGACTGGACTAGCGGGAGCAGATACGCAGTATTTT. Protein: CASSLVGTGLAGADTQYF. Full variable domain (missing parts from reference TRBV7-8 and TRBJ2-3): GAGVSQSPRYKVAKRGQDVALRCDPISGHVSLFWYQQALGQGPEFLTYFQNEAQLDKSGLPSDRFFAERPEGSVSTLKIQRTQQEDSAVYLCASSLVGTGLAGADTQYFGPGTRLTVL.

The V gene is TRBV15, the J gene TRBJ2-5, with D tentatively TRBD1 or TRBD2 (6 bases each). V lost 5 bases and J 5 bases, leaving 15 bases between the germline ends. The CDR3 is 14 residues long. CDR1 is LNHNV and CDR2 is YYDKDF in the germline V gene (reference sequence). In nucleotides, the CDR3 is TGTGCCACCAGCCAGGTGGGGGGCCGGGAGACCCAGTACTTC. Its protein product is CATSQVGGRETQYF.

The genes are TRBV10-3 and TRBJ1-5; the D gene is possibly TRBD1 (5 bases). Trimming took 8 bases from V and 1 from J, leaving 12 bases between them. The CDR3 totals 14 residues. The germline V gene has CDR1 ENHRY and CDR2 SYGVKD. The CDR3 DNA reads TGTGCCATCGCGCCGGGACGGAGCAATCAGCCCCAGCATTTT. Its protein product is CAIAPGRSNQPQHF.

The chain's CDR3 is CASSQGRVPQYF. As DNA, the CDR3 is TGTGCCAGCAGCCAAGGGAGGGTCCCCCAGTACTTC. The chain carries TRBV14 and TRBJ2-5; TRBD2 is a possible D gene (6 bases). Germline CDR1 is SGHDN and CDR2 is FVKESK. The CDR3 is made up of 12 amino acids. Between the trimmed V and J ends, which lost 1 base and 9 bases, there was a span of 9 bases.

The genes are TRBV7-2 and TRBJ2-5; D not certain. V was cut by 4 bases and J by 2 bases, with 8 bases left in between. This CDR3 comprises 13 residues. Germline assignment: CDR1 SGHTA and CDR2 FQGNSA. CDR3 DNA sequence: TGTGCCAGCAGCTCTAAAAGTCAAGAGACCCAGTACTTC. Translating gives CASSSKSQETQYF.

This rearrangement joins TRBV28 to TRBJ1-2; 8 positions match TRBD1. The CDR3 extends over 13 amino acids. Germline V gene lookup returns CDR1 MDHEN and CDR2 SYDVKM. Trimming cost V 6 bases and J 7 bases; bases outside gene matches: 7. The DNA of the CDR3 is TGTGCCAGCAGAACCGGACAGGGCCGTGGCTACACCTTC. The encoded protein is CASRTGQGRGYTF.

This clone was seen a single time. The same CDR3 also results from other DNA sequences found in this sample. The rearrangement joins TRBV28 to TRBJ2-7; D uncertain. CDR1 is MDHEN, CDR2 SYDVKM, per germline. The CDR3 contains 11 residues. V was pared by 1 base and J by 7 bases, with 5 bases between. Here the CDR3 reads CASSLLREQYF. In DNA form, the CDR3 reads TGTGCCAGCAGTTTATTACGTGAGCAGTACTTC.

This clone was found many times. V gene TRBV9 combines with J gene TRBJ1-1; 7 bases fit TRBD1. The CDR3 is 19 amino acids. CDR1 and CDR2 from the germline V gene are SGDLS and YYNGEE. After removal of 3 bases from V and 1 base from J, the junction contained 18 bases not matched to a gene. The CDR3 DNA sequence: TGTGCCAGCAGCGCCCGTCGGGGGCCAGGGGGTGTGGAGAACACTGAAGCTTTCTTT. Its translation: CASSARRGPGGVENTEAFF. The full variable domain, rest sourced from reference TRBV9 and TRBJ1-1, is DSGVTQTPKHLITATGQRVTLRCSPRSGDLSVYWYQQSLDQGLQFLIQYYNGEERAKGNILERFSAQQFPDLHSELNLSSLELGDSALYFCASSARRGPGGVENTEAFFGQGTRLTVV.

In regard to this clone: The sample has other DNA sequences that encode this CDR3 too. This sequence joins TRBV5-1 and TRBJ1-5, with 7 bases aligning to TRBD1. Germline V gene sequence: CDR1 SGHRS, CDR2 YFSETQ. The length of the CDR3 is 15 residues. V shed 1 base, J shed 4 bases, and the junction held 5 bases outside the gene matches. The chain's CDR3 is CASSLTGAGNQPQHF. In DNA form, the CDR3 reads TGCGCCAGCAGCTTGACAGGGGCCGGAAATCAGCCCCAGCATTTT.

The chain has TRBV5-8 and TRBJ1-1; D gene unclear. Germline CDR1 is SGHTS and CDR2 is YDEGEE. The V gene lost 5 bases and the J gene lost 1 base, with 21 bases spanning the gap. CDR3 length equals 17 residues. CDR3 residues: CASRRVLGVGGNTEAFF. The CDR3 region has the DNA TGTGCCAGCAGGAGGGTGTTAGGAGTCGGTGGGAACACTGAAGCTTTCTTT.

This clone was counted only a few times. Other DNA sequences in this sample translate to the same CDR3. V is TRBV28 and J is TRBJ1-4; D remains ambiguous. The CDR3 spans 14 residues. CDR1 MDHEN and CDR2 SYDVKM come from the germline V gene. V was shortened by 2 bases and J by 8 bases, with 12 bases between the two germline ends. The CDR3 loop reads CASSLPGSGEKLFF. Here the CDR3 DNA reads TGTGCCAGCAGTTTACCCGGATCGGGGGAAAAACTGTTTTTT.

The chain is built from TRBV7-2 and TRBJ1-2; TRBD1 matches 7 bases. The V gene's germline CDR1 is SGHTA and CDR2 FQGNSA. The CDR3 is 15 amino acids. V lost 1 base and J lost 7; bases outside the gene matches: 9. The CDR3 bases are TGTGCCAGCAGCTTAGGTTTAACAGGGGAGGGTGGCTACACCTTC. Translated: CASSLGLTGEGGYTF.

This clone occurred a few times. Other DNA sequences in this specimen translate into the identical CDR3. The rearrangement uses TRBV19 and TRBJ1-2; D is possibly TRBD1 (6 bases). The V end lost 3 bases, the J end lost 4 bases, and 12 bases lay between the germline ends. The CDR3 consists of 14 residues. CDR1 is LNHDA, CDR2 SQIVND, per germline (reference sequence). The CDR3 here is CASSIGGEVYGYTF. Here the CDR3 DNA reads TGTGCCAGTAGTATCGGGGGCGAGGTCTATGGCTACACCTTC.

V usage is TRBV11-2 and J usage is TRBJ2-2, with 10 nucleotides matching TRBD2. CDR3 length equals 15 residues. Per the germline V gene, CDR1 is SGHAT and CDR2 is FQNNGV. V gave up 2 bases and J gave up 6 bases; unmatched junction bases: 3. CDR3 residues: CASSLITSGAGELFF. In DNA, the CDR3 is TGTGCCAGCAGCTTAATTACTAGCGGGGCCGGGGAGCTGTTTTTT.

In DNA, the CDR3 is TGTGCCAGCACCACGATGGACAGGGGTGAAAAACTGTTTTTT. As protein: CASTTMDRGEKLFF. V usage is TRBV28 and J usage is TRBJ1-4; 9 bases line up with TRBD1. V lost 7 bases, J lost 7 bases, and 7 bases stayed unmatched. The CDR3 sequence is 14 residues long. Germline V gene sequence: CDR1 MDHEN, CDR2 SYDVKM.

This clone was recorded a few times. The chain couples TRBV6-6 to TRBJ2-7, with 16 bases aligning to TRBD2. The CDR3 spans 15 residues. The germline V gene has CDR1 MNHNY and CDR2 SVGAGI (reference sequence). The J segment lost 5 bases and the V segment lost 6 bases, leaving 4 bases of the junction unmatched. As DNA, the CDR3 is TGTGCCAGCAGCCAGGGGACTAGCGGGAGGGACGAGCAGTACTTC. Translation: CASSQGTSGRDEQYF.

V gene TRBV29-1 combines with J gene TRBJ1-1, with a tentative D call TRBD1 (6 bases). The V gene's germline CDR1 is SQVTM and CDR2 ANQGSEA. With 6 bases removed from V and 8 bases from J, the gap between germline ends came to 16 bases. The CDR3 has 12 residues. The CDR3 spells CSVLGGAVEAFF. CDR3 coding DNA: TGCAGCGTGCTCGGGGGGGCAGTGGAAGCTTTCTTT.

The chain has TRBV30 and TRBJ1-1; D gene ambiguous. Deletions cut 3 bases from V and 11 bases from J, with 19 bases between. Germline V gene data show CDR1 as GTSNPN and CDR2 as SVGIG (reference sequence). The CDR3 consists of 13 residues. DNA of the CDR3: TGTGCCTGGAGCCCGGTACTTCGGGGATCGGCTTTCTTT. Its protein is CAWSPVLRGSAFF.